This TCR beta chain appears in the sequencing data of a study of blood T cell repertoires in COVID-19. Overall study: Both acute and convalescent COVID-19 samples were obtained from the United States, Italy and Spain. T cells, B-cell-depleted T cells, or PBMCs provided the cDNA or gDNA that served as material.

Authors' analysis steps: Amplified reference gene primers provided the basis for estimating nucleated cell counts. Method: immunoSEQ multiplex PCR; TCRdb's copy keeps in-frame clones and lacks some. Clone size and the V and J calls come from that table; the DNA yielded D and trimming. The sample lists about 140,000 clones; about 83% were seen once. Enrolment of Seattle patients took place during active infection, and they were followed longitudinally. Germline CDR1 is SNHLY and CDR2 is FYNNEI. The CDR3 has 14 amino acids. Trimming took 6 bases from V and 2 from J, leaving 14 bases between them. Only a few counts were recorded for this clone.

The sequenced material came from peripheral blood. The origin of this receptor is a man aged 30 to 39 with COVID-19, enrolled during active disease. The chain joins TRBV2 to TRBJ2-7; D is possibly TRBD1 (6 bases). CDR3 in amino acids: CASSISGQTYEQYF. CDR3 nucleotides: TGTGCCAGCAGCATCTCCGGACAGACCTACGAGCAGTACTTC.